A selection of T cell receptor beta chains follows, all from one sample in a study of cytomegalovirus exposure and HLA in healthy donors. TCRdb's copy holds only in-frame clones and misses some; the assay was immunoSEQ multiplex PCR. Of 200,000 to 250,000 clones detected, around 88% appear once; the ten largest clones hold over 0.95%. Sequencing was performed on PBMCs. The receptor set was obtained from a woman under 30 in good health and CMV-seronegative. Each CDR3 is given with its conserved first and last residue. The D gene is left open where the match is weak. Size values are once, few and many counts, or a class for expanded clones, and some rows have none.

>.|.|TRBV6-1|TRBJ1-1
TGTGCCAGCAGTGAGGAAGAGGTCACTGAAGCTTTCTTT
CASSEEEVTEAFF
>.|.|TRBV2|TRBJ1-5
TGTGCCAGCAGTGAAGGACACCACAATCAGCCCCAGCATTTT
CASSEGHHNQPQHF
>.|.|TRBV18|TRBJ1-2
TGTGCCAGCTCACCAGACAAACAGCATGGCTACACCTTC
CASSPDKQHGYTF
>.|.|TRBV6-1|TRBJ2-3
TGTGCCAGCAGTGACCGGGACAATACAGATACGCAGTATTTT
CASSDRDNTDTQYF
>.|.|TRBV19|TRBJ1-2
TGTGCCAGTACCGGGGGAGTTGGCTACACCTTC
CASTGGVGYTF
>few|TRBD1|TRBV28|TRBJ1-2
TGTGCCAGCAGCGCCGGGACAGGGCCCTATGGCTACACCTTC
CASSAGTGPYGYTF
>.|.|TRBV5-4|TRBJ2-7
TGTGCCAGCAGCTACGGGAGCCCCCCCTACGAGCAGTACTTC
CASSYGSPPYEQYF
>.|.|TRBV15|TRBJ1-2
TGTGCCACCAGCAGAGTTACAGGGAACTATGGCTACACCTTC
CATSRVTGNYGYTF
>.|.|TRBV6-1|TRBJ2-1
TGTGCCAGCATCCGAGACACCTACAATGAGCAGTTCTTC
CASIRDTYNEQFF
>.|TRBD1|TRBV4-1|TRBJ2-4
TGCGCCAGCAGCCAAGAAGGGACAGGGTATTCTCCGGGGAAAATTTTC
CASSQEGTGYSPGKIF
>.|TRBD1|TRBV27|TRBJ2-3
TGTGCCAGCAGTGCCCAACAGGGGGCTTGGTCAGATACGCAGTATTTT
CASSAQQGAWSDTQYF
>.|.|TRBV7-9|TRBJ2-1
TGTGCCAGCAGCTTAGTGTTTGGTGGAGGTTCAGGACTCAATGAGCAGTTCTTC
CASSLVFGGGSGLNEQFF
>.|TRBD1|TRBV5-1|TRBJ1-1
TGCGCCAGCCGTTACCCTCCGGGACAGGGGGCTGAAGCTTTCTTT
CASRYPPGQGAEAFF
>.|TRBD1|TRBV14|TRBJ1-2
TGTGCCAGCAGCCAACTGACAGGGAAACAGGGCTACACCTTC
CASSQLTGKQGYTF
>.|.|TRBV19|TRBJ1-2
TGTGCCAGTAGACCACAGGGTAAAGACTATGGCTACACCTTC
CASRPQGKDYGYTF
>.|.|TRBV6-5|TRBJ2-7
TGTGCCAGCAGGTCAGGACTTTCGACCATTTACGAGCAGTACTTC
CASRSGLSTIYEQYF
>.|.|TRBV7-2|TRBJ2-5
TGTGCCAGCAGCTTTAACAAAGGGGGAATGGAGACCCAGTACTTC
CASSFNKGGMETQYF
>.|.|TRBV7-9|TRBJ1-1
TGTGCCAGCAGCTTTAGACAGACTGAAGCTTTCTTT
CASSFRQTEAFF
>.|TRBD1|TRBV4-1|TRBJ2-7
TGCGCCAGCAGCCTAAGGACAGGGGGCTCCTACGAGCAGTACTTC
CASSLRTGGSYEQYF
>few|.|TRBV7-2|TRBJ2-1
TGTGCCAGCAACCAGGGCACTACTCCATGGCAGTTCTTC
CASNQGTTPWQFF
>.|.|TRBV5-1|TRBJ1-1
TGCGCCAGCAGCTTGGAGCCCTCGAACACTGAAGCTTTCTTT
CASSLEPSNTEAFF
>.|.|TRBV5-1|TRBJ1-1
TGCGCCAGCAGCTTGTTAGGAGGTAGTGACTACACTGAAGCTTTCTTT
CASSLLGGSDYTEAFF
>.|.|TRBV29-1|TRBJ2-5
TGCAGCGTTGGGCAGAACCAAGAGACCCAGTACTTC
CSVGQNQETQYF
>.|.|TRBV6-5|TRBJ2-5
TGTGCCAGCATCGGCAGGGGTGTGGAGTCCCAGTACTTC
CASIGRGVESQYF
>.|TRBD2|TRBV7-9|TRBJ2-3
TGTGCCAGCAGCTTAGCTCTGACTAGCGGTGGGCAGTATTTT
CASSLALTSGGQYF
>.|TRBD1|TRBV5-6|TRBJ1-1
TGTGCCAGCAGCGTGACAGGGCGTATCACTGAAGCTTTCTTT
CASSVTGRITEAFF
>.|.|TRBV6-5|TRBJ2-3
TGTGCCAGCAGTTACACTCCGGGGGACACAGATACGCAGTATTTT
CASSYTPGDTDTQYF